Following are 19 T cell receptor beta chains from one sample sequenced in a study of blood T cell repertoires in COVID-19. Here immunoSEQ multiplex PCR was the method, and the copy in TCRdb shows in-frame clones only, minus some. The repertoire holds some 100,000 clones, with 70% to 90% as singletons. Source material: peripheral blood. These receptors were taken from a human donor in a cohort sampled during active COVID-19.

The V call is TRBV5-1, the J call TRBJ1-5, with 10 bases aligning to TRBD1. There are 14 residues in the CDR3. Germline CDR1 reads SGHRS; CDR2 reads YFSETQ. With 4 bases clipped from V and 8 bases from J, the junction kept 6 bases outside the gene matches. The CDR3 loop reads CASSPTGGWEPQHF. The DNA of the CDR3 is TGCGCCAGCAGCCCGACAGGGGGCTGGGAGCCCCAGCATTTT. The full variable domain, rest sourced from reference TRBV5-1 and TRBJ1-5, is KAGVTQTPRYLIKTRGQQVTLSCSPISGHRSVSWYQQTPGQGLQFLFEYFSETQRNKGNFPGRFSGRQFSNSRSEMNVSTLELGDSALYLCASSPTGGWEPQHFGDGTRLSIL.

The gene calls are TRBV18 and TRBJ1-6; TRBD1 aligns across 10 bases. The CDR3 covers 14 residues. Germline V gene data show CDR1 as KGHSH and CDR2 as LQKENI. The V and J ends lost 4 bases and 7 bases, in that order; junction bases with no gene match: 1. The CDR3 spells CASSRDRGNSPLHF. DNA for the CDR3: TGTGCCAGCTCACGGGACAGGGGCAATTCACCCCTCCACTTT.

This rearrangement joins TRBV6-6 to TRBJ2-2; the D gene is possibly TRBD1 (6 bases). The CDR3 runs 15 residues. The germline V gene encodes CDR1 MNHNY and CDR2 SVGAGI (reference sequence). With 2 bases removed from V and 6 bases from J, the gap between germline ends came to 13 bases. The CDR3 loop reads CASSYPAGESGELFF. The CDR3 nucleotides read TGTGCCAGCAGTTACCCGGCAGGGGAGTCCGGGGAGCTGTTTTTT.

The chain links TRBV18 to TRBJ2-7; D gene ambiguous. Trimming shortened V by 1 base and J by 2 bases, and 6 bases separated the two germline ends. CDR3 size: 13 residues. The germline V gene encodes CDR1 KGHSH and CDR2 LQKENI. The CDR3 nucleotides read TGTGCCAGCTCACCACGCGGAACCTACGAGCAGTACTTC. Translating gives CASSPRGTYEQYF.

CDR3 sequence: CASSVDRGTAYGYTF. The CDR3 nucleotides read TGTGCCAGCAGCGTAGATCGGGGAACGGCCTATGGCTACACCTTC. The gene calls are TRBV9 and TRBJ1-2; D remains unclear. The CDR3 loop spans 15 amino acids. V lost 0 bases to trimming and J lost 4 bases, with 13 bases between them. Germline assignment: CDR1 SGDLS and CDR2 YYNGEE.

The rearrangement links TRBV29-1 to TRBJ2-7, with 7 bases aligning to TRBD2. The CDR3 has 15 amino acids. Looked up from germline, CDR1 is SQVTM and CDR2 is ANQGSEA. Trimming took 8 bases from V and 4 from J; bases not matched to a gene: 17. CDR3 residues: CSCGGSGGGKYEQYF. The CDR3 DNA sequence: TGCAGCTGCGGTGGGAGCGGCGGGGGAAAATACGAGCAGTACTTC.

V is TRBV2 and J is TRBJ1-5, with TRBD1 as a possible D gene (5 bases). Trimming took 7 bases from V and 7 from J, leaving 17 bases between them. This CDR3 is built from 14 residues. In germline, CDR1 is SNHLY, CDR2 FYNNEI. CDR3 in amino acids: CASTPQGLRQPQHF. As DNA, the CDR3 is TGTGCCAGCACCCCCCAGGGTTTAAGGCAGCCCCAGCATTTT.

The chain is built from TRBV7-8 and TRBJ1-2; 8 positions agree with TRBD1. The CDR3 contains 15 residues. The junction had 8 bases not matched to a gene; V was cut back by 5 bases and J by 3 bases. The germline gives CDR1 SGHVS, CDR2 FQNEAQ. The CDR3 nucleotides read TGTGCCAGCAGCCCTCGGACAGGGAAAGACTATGGCTACACCTTC. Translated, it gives CASSPRTGKDYGYTF.

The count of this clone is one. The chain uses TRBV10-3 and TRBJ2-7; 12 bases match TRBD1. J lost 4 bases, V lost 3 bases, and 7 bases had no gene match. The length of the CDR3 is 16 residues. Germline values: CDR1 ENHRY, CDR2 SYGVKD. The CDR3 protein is CAISDAGTGGGYEQYF. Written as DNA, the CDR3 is TGTGCCATCAGTGACGCCGGGACAGGGGGCGGATACGAGCAGTACTTC.

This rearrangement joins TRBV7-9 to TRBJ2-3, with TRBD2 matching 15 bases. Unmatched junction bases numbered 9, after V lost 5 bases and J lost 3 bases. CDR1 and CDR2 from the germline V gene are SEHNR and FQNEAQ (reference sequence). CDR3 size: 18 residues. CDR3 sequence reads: CASSLGTSGGHYTDTQYF. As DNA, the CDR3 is TGTGCCAGCAGCCTCGGGACTAGCGGGGGGCACTATACAGATACGCAGTATTTT.

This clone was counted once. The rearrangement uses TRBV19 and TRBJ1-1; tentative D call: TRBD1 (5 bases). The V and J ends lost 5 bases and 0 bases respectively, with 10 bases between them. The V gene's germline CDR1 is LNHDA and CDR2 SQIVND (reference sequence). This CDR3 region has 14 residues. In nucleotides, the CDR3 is TGTGCCAGTAGTTCCCCAGGGTTGAACACTGAAGCTTTCTTT. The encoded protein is CASSSPGLNTEAFF.

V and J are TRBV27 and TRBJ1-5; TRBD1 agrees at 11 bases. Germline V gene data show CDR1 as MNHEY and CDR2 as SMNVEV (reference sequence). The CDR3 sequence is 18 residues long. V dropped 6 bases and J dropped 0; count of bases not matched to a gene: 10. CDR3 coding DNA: TGTGCCAGCAGAGGGGGACAGGGGGGATTAAATAGCAATCAGCCCCAGCATTTT. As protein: CASRGGQGGLNSNQPQHF.

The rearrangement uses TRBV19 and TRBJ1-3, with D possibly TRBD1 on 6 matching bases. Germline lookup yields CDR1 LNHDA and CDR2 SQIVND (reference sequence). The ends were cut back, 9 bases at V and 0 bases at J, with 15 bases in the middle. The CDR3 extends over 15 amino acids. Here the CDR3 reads CASIGQFISGNTIYF. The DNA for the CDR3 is TGTGCCAGCATCGGACAGTTCATCTCTGGAAACACCATATATTTT.

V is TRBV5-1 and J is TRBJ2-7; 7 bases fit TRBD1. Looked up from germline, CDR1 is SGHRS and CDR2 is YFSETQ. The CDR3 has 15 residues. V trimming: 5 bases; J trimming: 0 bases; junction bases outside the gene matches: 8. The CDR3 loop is CASRPGQTSSYEQYF. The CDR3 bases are TGCGCCAGCAGGCCGGGACAGACCTCCTCCTACGAGCAGTACTTC.

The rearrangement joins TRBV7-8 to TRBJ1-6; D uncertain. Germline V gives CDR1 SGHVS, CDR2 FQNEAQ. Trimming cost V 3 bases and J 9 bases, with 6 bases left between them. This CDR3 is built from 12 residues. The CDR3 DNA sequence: TGTGCCAGCAGCTTTGCGGGTTCACCCCTCCACTTT. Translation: CASSFAGSPLHF.

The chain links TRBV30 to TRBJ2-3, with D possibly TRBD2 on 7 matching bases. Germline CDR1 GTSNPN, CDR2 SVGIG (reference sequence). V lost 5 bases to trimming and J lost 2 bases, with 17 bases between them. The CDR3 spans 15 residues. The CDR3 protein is CAWDGAGATTDTQYF. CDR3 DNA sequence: TGTGCCTGGGACGGGGCGGGGGCCACCACAGATACGCAGTATTTT.

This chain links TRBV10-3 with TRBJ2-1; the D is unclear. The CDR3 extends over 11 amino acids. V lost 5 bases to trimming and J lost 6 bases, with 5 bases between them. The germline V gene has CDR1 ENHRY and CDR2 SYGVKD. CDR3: CAISRGNEQFF. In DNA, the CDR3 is TGTGCCATCAGTCGAGGCAATGAGCAGTTCTTC.

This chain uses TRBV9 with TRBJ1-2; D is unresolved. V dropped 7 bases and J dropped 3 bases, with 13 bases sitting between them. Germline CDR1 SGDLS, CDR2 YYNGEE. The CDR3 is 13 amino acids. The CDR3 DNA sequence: TGTGCCAGCGGCAGGAACACAGACTATGGCTACACCTTC. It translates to CASGRNTDYGYTF.

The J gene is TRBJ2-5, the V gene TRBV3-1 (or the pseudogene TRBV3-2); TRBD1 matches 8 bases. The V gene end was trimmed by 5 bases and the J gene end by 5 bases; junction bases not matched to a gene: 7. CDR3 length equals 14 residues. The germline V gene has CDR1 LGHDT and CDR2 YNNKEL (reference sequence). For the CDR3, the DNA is TGTGCCAGCAGCACTCAGGGGGCCGTGGAGACCCAGTACTTC. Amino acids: CASSTQGAVETQYF.